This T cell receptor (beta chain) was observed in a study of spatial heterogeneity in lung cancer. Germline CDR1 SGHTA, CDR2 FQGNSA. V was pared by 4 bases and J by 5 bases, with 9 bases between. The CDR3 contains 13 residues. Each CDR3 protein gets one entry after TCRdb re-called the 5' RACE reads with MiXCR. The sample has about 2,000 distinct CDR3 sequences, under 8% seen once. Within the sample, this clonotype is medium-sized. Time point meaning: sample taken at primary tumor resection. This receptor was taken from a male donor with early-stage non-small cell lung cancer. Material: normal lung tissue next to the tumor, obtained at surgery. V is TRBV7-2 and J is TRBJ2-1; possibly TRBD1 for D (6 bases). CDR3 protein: CASSYNRDNEQFF. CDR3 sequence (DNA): TGTGCCAGCAGCTATAACAGGGACAATGAGCAGTTCTTC.